Listed below are T cell receptor beta chains from one sample, sequenced in a study of T cell responses to AZD1222 COVID-19 vaccine. Profiling relied on immunoSEQ multiplex PCR, and the TCRdb table lists in-frame clones only, not all of them. The sample carries around 130,000 clones, over 85% recorded once. This sample comprised peripheral blood, obtained on day 0 of AZD1222 vaccination. Source of these receptors: an adult in good health. Both conserved end residues are part of each CDR3. D genes are given only for firm matches. The size of a clone is reported for some rows only, either as once, few or many, or as a class for expanded clones.

.,.,TRBV27,TRBJ1-2,13,TGTGCCAGCTCAAACACCGGGGTGTATGGCTACACCTTC,CASSNTGVYGYTF
.,.,TRBV6-5,TRBJ1-5,15,TGTGCCAGCAGTCCCGGACAGTATGCCCCCCAGCCCCAGCATTTT,CASSPGQYAPQPQHF
.,TRBD1,TRBV7-9,TRBJ2-7,16,TGTGCCAGCAGCTTAAGACAGGACAGGCCTGGCGGGGAGCAGTACTTC,CASSLRQDRPGGEQYF
.,.,TRBV5-6,TRBJ1-1,12,TGTGCCAGCAGCTCAACAGGGCCACGGGCTTTCTTT,CASSSTGPRAFF
.,TRBD1,TRBV7-9,TRBJ1-1,15,TGTGCCAGCAGCTTCCATACAGGGGGGAACACTGAAGCTTTCTTT,CASSFHTGGNTEAFF
.,TRBD1,TRBV5-6,TRBJ2-3,17,TGTGCCAGCAGCTTGGAGACAGGGTCGGATCTCACAGATACGCAGTATTTT,CASSLETGSDLTDTQYF
.,.,TRBV12-5,TRBJ1-5,13,TGTGCTAGTGGGAAGGCGGGGGGGGAGCCCCAGCATTTT,CASGKAGGEPQHF
.,.,TRBV2,TRBJ1-1,15,TGTGCCAGCAGTGAAGCAGGGACGGGGAACACTGAAGCTTTCTTT,CASSEAGTGNTEAFF
.,.,TRBV11-3,TRBJ2-1,12,TGTGCCAGCAGCTTAGCAGGGAATGAGCAGTTCTTC,CASSLAGNEQFF
.,.,TRBV5-4,TRBJ1-2,16,TGTGCCAGCAGCTTGGCCGTGGCAGGGGCTCACTATGGCTACACCTTC,CASSLAVAGAHYGYTF
.,.,TRBV19,TRBJ1-2,15,TGTGCCAGTAGTATAGATGCGGACGGGATCTATGGCTACACCTTC,CASSIDADGIYGYTF
.,.,TRBV12-5,TRBJ2-6,19,TGTGCTAGTGGCTCGATAAGTGCCAGGGACTCTCCTGGGGCCAACGTCCTGACTTTC,CASGSISARDSPGANVLTF
.,.,TRBV10-2,TRBJ2-5,13,TGCGCCAGCAGTGAACGGAGGCAAGAGACCCAGTACTTC,CASSERRQETQYF
.,TRBD2,TRBV4-1,TRBJ2-7,17,TGCGCCAGCAGCCAAGGGGGACTAACACCAATAACCTACGAGCAGTACTTC,CASSQGGLTPITYEQYF
once,TRBD1,TRBV12-3/TRBV12-4,TRBJ1-2,12,TGTGCCAGCAGGGACAGGGACGGAGGCTACACCTTC,CASRDRDGGYTF
.,TRBD1,TRBV18,TRBJ2-1,15,TGTGCCAGCTCACGACCGGGACAGGGTGGGAATGAGCAGTTCTTC,CASSRPGQGGNEQFF
.,.,TRBV7-9,TRBJ1-1,14,TGTGCCAGCAGCCTGATGTCGGGGAACACTGAAGCTTTCTTT,CASSLMSGNTEAFF
.,.,TRBV19,TRBJ2-7,16,TGTGCCAGTAGTATAGATCACGAGACCAATCGGGACGAGCAGTACTTC,CASSIDHETNRDEQYF
.,.,TRBV12-5,TRBJ1-1,15,TGTGCTAGTGGCTCGTTCGGGGGTTGGAGCACTGAAGCTTTCTTT,CASGSFGGWSTEAFF
.,.,TRBV7-6,TRBJ1-6,15,TGTGCCAGCAGCCGAAGCGCATGGAATAATTCACCCCTCCACTTT,CASSRSAWNNSPLHF
.,TRBD1,TRBV27,TRBJ1-1,14,TGTGCCAGCAGTACCACAGGGGCCAACACTGAAGCTTTCTTT,CASSTTGANTEAFF
.,TRBD1,TRBV18,TRBJ1-4,14,TGTGCCAGCTCACACCGGGACAGGGGTGAAAAACTGTTTTTT,CASSHRDRGEKLFF
.,.,TRBV29-1,TRBJ1-1,12,TGCAGCGTTGAGCCAGGTACACATGAAGCTTTCTTT,CSVEPGTHEAFF
.,.,TRBV27,TRBJ2-1,14,TGTGCCAGCAGTTTAAGAGGGAACTACAATGAGCAGTTCTTC,CASSLRGNYNEQFF
few,.,TRBV30,TRBJ2-3,14,TGTGCCTGGAGCGAAACTACAGGGATAGATACGCAGTATTTT,CAWSETTGIDTQYF
.,TRBD1,TRBV6-5,TRBJ2-3,15,TGTGCCAGCACTCGAAGGACAGGGCGGGGAGATACGCAGTATTTT,CASTRRTGRGDTQYF
.,.,TRBV2,TRBJ1-4,15,TGTGCCAGCAGAGCGACAGGCAAGGGTAATGAAAAACTGTTTTTT,CASRATGKGNEKLFF
.,.,TRBV6-5,TRBJ1-1,14,TGTGCCAGCAGAATCACCGAGATGAACACTGAAGCTTTCTTT,CASRITEMNTEAFF
.,.,TRBV19,TRBJ2-7,14,TGTGCCAGTAGTATGGCCTGGGGCGACGGAGAGCAGTACTTC,CASSMAWGDGEQYF
.,TRBD2,TRBV5-4,TRBJ2-1,16,TGTGCCAGCAGCTTTCCGGGACTAGCGGCTGAGAATGAGCAGTTCTTC,CASSFPGLAAENEQFF
.,.,TRBV27,TRBJ1-6,13,TGTGCCAGCAGCTCCGGACAGATTAGGCCCCTCCACTTT,CASSSGQIRPLHF
.,TRBD2,TRBV5-4,TRBJ2-5,14,TGTGCCAGCAGCTTAGCGGGGAGGCAAGAGACCCAGTACTTC,CASSLAGRQETQYF
.,TRBD1,TRBV5-1,TRBJ1-6,15,TGCGCCAGCAGCGGGGGACAGGCTGGTGATTCACCCCTCCACTTT,CASSGGQAGDSPLHF
.,.,TRBV18,TRBJ2-2,16,TGTGCCAGCTCACCAGTGGACCTCGCGAACACCGGGGAGCTGTTTTTT,CASSPVDLANTGELFF
.,.,TRBV12-5,TRBJ1-4,15,TGTGCTAGTGGTCCCTGGACGGTCAATAATGAAAAACTGTTTTTT,CASGPWTVNNEKLFF
.,TRBD1,TRBV5-6,TRBJ2-7,14,TGTGCCAGCGGATCCGGGACAGAAGACTACGAGCAGTACTTC,CASGSGTEDYEQYF
.,.,TRBV12-3/TRBV12-4,TRBJ1-1,13,TGTGCCAGCAGTTACGACCCGAACACTGAAGCTTTCTTT,CASSYDPNTEAFF
.,.,TRBV6-1,TRBJ1-6,16,TGTGCCAGCAGTGAAAGGGGGTGGGGGGCAGGATCACCCCTCCACTTT,CASSERGWGAGSPLHF
.,.,TRBV3-1/TRBV3-2,TRBJ2-3,14,TGTGCCAGCAGCCATTCCTATAGCACAGATACGCAGTATTTT,CASSHSYSTDTQYF
.,.,TRBV19,TRBJ2-3,12,TGTGCCAGTAGGGACGGGGCAGATACGCAGTATTTT,CASRDGADTQYF
.,.,TRBV5-4,TRBJ1-1,14,TGTGCCAGCAGCTTTAAGACCCTTAACACTGAAGCTTTCTTT,CASSFKTLNTEAFF
.,.,TRBV7-8,TRBJ1-3,14,TGTGCCAGCAGCCACTTAGAGACTGGAAACACCATATATTTT,CASSHLETGNTIYF
.,.,TRBV5-1,TRBJ1-1,14,TGCGCCAGCAGCTTGGGGCAAAGGCACACTGAAGCTTTCTTT,CASSLGQRHTEAFF
.,TRBD1,TRBV2,TRBJ1-6,17,TGTGCCAGCAGTGAGCTCCCCCTTACAGGGGTGAATTCACCCCTCCACTTT,CASSELPLTGVNSPLHF
.,TRBD1,TRBV2,TRBJ1-6,16,TGTGCCAGCACCTTGTTAGGGACAGGGGGGAATTCACCCCTCCACTTT,CASTLLGTGGNSPLHF
.,.,TRBV5-6,TRBJ2-7,14,TGTGCCAGCAGCTTAGGCAGGAAGATCTACGAGCAGTACTTC,CASSLGRKIYEQYF
once,TRBD2,TRBV3-1/TRBV3-2,TRBJ2-7,17,TGTGCCAGCAGCCAAGCAGTAACTAGCGGCAGCTCCTACGAGCAGTACTTC,CASSQAVTSGSSYEQYF
.,.,TRBV10-2,TRBJ1-2,12,TGCGCCAGCAGTGAAGGGGCGGGCGGCTACACCTTC,CASSEGAGGYTF
.,TRBD2,TRBV27,TRBJ2-1,14,TGTGCCAGCACACCATCCGTTGGGGGAGCGGGGGAGTTCTTC,CASTPSVGGAGEFF
.,.,TRBV5-1,TRBJ1-4,15,TGCGCCAGCAGCCTGGGACCCCGTGGGGGCGAAAAACTGTTTTTT,CASSLGPRGGEKLFF
.,.,TRBV2,TRBJ1-2,12,TGTGCCAGCAGTGAACAGAACTATGGCTACACCTTC,CASSEQNYGYTF
.,.,TRBV5-1,TRBJ1-5,15,TGCGCCAGCAGCCCCGGCGGGGGCGGGAATCAGCCCCAGCATTTT,CASSPGGGGNQPQHF
.,TRBD1,TRBV28,TRBJ1-4,14,TGTGCCAGCAGGCCCGGGACAGTCAATGAAAAACTGTTTTTT,CASRPGTVNEKLFF
.,.,TRBV6-5,TRBJ2-2,11,TGTGCCATTCATAGGCCCGGGGAGCTGTTTTTT,CAIHRPGELFF
.,.,TRBV6-2/TRBV6-3,TRBJ1-5,14,TGTGCCAGCAGTTACTGGGGAGGCAATCAGCCCCAGCATTTT,CASSYWGGNQPQHF
.,.,TRBV5-6,TRBJ2-7,14,TGTGCCAGCAGCCGCGCTTTTAGCTCCTACGAGCAGTACTTC,CASSRAFSSYEQYF
few,.,TRBV9,TRBJ1-6,16,TGTGCCAGCAGCGCAAGACCCGGAAATGGTAATTCACCCCTCCACTTT,CASSARPGNGNSPLHF
.,TRBD1,TRBV4-1,TRBJ2-1,14,TGCGCCAGCAGCCTGACAGGGGCCCTCAATGAGCAGTTCTTC,CASSLTGALNEQFF
once,.,TRBV6-6,TRBJ2-1,15,TGTGCCAGCAGCGGTACAGCGAGCTCCTACAATGAGCAGTTCTTC,CASSGTASSYNEQFF